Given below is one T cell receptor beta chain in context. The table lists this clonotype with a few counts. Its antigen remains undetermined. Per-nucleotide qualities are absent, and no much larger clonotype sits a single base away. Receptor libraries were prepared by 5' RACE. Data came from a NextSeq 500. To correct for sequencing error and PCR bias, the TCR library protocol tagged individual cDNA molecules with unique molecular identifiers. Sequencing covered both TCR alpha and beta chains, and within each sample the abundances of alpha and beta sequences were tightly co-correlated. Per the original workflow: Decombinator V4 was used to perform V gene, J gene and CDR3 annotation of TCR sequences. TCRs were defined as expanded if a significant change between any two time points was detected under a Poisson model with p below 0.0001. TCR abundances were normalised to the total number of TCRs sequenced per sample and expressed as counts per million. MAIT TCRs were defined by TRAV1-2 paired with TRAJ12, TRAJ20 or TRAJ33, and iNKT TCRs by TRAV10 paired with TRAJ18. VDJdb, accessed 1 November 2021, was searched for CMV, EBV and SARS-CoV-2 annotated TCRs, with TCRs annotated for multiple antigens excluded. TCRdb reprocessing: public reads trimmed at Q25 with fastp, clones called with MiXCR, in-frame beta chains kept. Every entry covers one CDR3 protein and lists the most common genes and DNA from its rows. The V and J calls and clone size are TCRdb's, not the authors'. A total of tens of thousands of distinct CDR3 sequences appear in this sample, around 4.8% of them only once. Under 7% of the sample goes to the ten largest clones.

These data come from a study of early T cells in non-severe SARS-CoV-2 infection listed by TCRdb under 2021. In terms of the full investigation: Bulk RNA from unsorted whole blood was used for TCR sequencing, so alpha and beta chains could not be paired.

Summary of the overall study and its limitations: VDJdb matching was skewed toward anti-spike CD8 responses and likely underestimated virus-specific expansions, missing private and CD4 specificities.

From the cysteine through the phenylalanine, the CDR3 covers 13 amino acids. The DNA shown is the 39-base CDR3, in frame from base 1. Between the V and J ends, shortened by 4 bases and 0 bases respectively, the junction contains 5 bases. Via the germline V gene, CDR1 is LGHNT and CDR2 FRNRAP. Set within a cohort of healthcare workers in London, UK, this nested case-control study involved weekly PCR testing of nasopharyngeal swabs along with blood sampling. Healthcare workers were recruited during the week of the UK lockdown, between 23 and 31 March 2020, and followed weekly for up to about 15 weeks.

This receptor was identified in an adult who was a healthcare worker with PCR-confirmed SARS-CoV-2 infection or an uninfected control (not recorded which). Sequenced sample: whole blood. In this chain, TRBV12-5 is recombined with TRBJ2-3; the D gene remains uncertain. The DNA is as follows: TGTGCTAGTGGTTCAGTTAGCACAGATACGCAGTATTTT. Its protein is CASGSVSTDTQYF.